This is a list of T cell receptor beta chains from one sample in a study of T cell responses to AZD1222 COVID-19 vaccine. Sequencing was performed with immunoSEQ multiplex PCR; in TCRdb, only in-frame clones are kept and a portion is missing. The table records roughly 53,000 clones, 65% to 85% of them present only once. The input for sequencing was peripheral blood, taken on day 0 of AZD1222 vaccination. These receptors were taken from an adult in good health. Each CDR3 is given with its conserved first and last residue. Each record gives: clone size, V gene, J gene, D gene, CDR3 DNA, CDR3 protein. The D gene is left open where the match is weak. Where a row states a size, it is once, few, many or the class of an expanded clone; other rows omit it.

clone size: NA; V gene: TRBV5-1; J gene: TRBJ2-5; D gene: NA; CDR3 DNA: TGCGCCAGCATAGGAGGGACGGGGGAGACCCAGTACTTC; CDR3 protein: CASIGGTGETQYF
clone size: NA; V gene: TRBV18; J gene: TRBJ2-1; D gene: TRBD1; CDR3 DNA: TGTGCCAGCTCATCTGACAGGGACAATGAGCAGTTCTTC; CDR3 protein: CASSSDRDNEQFF
clone size: once; V gene: TRBV7-9; J gene: TRBJ2-1; D gene: TRBD1; CDR3 DNA: TGTGCCAGCAGCTTAAGGGGGACAGGGGGCGCCAATGAGCAGTTCTTC; CDR3 protein: CASSLRGTGGANEQFF
clone size: NA; V gene: TRBV6-5; J gene: TRBJ1-4; D gene: NA; CDR3 DNA: TGTGCCAGCAGCGACCCTTCCTTAGGGAATGAAAAACTGTTTTTT; CDR3 protein: CASSDPSLGNEKLFF
clone size: NA; V gene: TRBV28; J gene: TRBJ2-5; D gene: TRBD1; CDR3 DNA: TGTGCCAGCAGTTTCGGCAGGGGGCGGTCAGAGACCCAGTACTTC; CDR3 protein: CASSFGRGRSETQYF
clone size: NA; V gene: TRBV19; J gene: TRBJ2-1; D gene: NA; CDR3 DNA: TGTGCCAGTAGTGGCACCCGGGACCGAGAGCAGTTCTTC; CDR3 protein: CASSGTRDREQFF
clone size: NA; V gene: TRBV6-1; J gene: TRBJ1-1; D gene: NA; CDR3 DNA: TGTGCCAGCAGTGAGTATCGACAGAACACTGAAGCTTTCTTT; CDR3 protein: CASSEYRQNTEAFF
clone size: NA; V gene: TRBV28; J gene: TRBJ2-7; D gene: TRBD2; CDR3 DNA: TGTGCCAGCAGTCCCCCATTGGCGGGAGTTAAGCAGTACTTC; CDR3 protein: CASSPPLAGVKQYF
clone size: once; V gene: TRBV9; J gene: TRBJ1-1; D gene: NA; CDR3 DNA: TGTGCCAGCAGCCCCCGACCCGCGGTGAACACTGAAGCTTTCTTT; CDR3 protein: CASSPRPAVNTEAFF
clone size: NA; V gene: TRBV29-1; J gene: TRBJ2-2; D gene: NA; CDR3 DNA: TGCAGCGTTGTTGTCCCCGGGGAGCTGTTTTTT; CDR3 protein: CSVVVPGELFF
clone size: NA; V gene: TRBV4-2; J gene: TRBJ1-4; D gene: NA; CDR3 DNA: TGTGCCAGCAGCCAAGCCCTGGCTTTCAGCCGAGAAAAACTGTTTTTT; CDR3 protein: CASSQALAFSREKLFF
clone size: NA; V gene: TRBV7-2; J gene: TRBJ1-2; D gene: TRBD1; CDR3 DNA: TGTGCCAGCAGCCCTACAGGGGGCCTAGGTGGCTACACCTTC; CDR3 protein: CASSPTGGLGGYTF
clone size: few; V gene: TRBV6-2/TRBV6-3; J gene: TRBJ2-5; D gene: TRBD1; CDR3 DNA: TGTGCCAGCAGTTACGGCGACAGGGGTGCGGAGACCCAGTACTTC; CDR3 protein: CASSYGDRGAETQYF
clone size: NA; V gene: TRBV7-8; J gene: TRBJ1-1; D gene: TRBD1; CDR3 DNA: TGTGCCAGCAGCGGCGGGACAGGTTTTATTCCTGAAGCTTTCTTT; CDR3 protein: CASSGGTGFIPEAFF
clone size: NA; V gene: TRBV7-3; J gene: TRBJ2-1; D gene: TRBD2; CDR3 DNA: TGTGCCAGCGGCGTGGGAGGGCGGGACAATGAGCAGTTCTTC; CDR3 protein: CASGVGGRDNEQFF
clone size: NA; V gene: TRBV4-1; J gene: TRBJ2-1; D gene: NA; CDR3 DNA: TGCGCCAGCAGCCTTCTCCCGGGACTGAACAATGAGCAGTTCTTC; CDR3 protein: CASSLLPGLNNEQFF
clone size: NA; V gene: TRBV4-1; J gene: TRBJ2-1; D gene: TRBD2; CDR3 DNA: TGCGCCAGCAGCCAACAAAGACCCCAAAGGGGACTAGCGGGAAAGTTAGAGCAGTTCTTC; CDR3 protein: CASSQQRPQRGLAGKLEQFF
clone size: few; V gene: TRBV3-1/TRBV3-2; J gene: TRBJ2-1; D gene: TRBD2; CDR3 DNA: TGTGCCAGCAGCCAAGAGCCGGGACTAGCGGGAGACGAGCAGTTCTTC; CDR3 protein: CASSQEPGLAGDEQFF
clone size: NA; V gene: TRBV6-5; J gene: TRBJ1-3; D gene: NA; CDR3 DNA: TGTGCCAGCAGTTACGACGGGGCCTCTGGAAACACCATATATTTT; CDR3 protein: CASSYDGASGNTIYF
clone size: NA; V gene: TRBV7-2; J gene: TRBJ2-7; D gene: TRBD1; CDR3 DNA: TGTGCCATCCGGACAGGCGCCTACGAGCAGTACTTC; CDR3 protein: CAIRTGAYEQYF
clone size: NA; V gene: TRBV27; J gene: TRBJ1-5; D gene: NA; CDR3 DNA: TGTGCCAGCAGTTCCCAAACAGGTTCAAACAATCAGCCCCAGCATTTT; CDR3 protein: CASSSQTGSNNQPQHF
clone size: NA; V gene: TRBV9; J gene: TRBJ2-7; D gene: NA; CDR3 DNA: TGTGCCAGCAGCGGGAGGGGTGCCGAGCAGTACTTC; CDR3 protein: CASSGRGAEQYF
clone size: few; V gene: TRBV7-6; J gene: TRBJ2-5; D gene: TRBD1; CDR3 DNA: TGTGCCAGCAGCTTAGCGAGGACAGGGCACGAGACCCAGTACTTC; CDR3 protein: CASSLARTGHETQYF
clone size: NA; V gene: TRBV30; J gene: TRBJ1-6; D gene: TRBD1; CDR3 DNA: TGTGCCTGGAATGGAGGGGGACAGATGAATTCACCCCTCCACTTT; CDR3 protein: CAWNGGGQMNSPLHF
clone size: NA; V gene: TRBV18; J gene: TRBJ1-1; D gene: NA; CDR3 DNA: TGTGCCAGCTCACCCCAGGGTTCAGGTGAAGCTTTCTTT; CDR3 protein: CASSPQGSGEAFF
clone size: NA; V gene: TRBV3-1/TRBV3-2; J gene: TRBJ1-5; D gene: NA; CDR3 DNA: TGTGCCAGCAGCCAATCGGGTAGCAATCAGCCCCAGCATTTT; CDR3 protein: CASSQSGSNQPQHF
clone size: NA; V gene: TRBV10-1; J gene: TRBJ1-2; D gene: NA; CDR3 DNA: TGCGCCAGCAGCCTCGGGGAGAACTATGGCTACACCTTC; CDR3 protein: CASSLGENYGYTF
clone size: NA; V gene: TRBV6-2/TRBV6-3; J gene: TRBJ2-5; D gene: TRBD1; CDR3 DNA: TGTGCCAGCAGTTATACAGGGGCCGGGGAGACCCAGTACTTC; CDR3 protein: CASSYTGAGETQYF
clone size: NA; V gene: TRBV5-1; J gene: TRBJ1-6; D gene: TRBD1; CDR3 DNA: TGCGCCAGCAGCTTGGAGGCAGGGGGCGGTTCACCCCTCCACTTT; CDR3 protein: CASSLEAGGGSPLHF
clone size: NA; V gene: TRBV18; J gene: TRBJ1-1; D gene: NA; CDR3 DNA: TGTGCCAGCTCACCACTGGAAAGTCTGGGGACTGAAGCTTTCTTT; CDR3 protein: CASSPLESLGTEAFF
clone size: NA; V gene: TRBV7-2; J gene: TRBJ1-2; D gene: NA; CDR3 DNA: TGTGCCAGCAGCTTATCCGGTCCTAACTATGGCTACACCTTC; CDR3 protein: CASSLSGPNYGYTF
clone size: NA; V gene: TRBV27; J gene: TRBJ2-7; D gene: TRBD2; CDR3 DNA: TGTGCCAGCAGTTTATTAGCGGGAGGGAGATTCCAGAACTTCTACGAGCAGTACTTC; CDR3 protein: CASSLLAGGRFQNFYEQYF
clone size: NA; V gene: TRBV10-3; J gene: TRBJ2-2; D gene: NA; CDR3 DNA: TGTGCCATCAGTGAAACACCTAACACCGGGGAGCTGTTTTTT; CDR3 protein: CAISETPNTGELFF
clone size: NA; V gene: TRBV5-5; J gene: TRBJ2-1; D gene: NA; CDR3 DNA: TGTGCCAGCAGCTTGCCGGTTGTGGGGCTATACAATGAGCAGTTCTTC; CDR3 protein: CASSLPVVGLYNEQFF
clone size: NA; V gene: TRBV7-2; J gene: TRBJ2-4; D gene: NA; CDR3 DNA: TGTGCCAGCAGTTCATACTCGGGGCCCAGGGACATTCAGTACTTC; CDR3 protein: CASSSYSGPRDIQYF
clone size: NA; V gene: TRBV25-1; J gene: TRBJ2-1; D gene: TRBD2; CDR3 DNA: TGTGCCAGCAGTGTCCGGACTAGCGGGAGTTACAATGAGCAGTTCTTC; CDR3 protein: CASSVRTSGSYNEQFF
clone size: few; V gene: TRBV7-2; J gene: TRBJ2-7; D gene: TRBD1; CDR3 DNA: TGTGCCAGCAGCGCTGTGACAGGGATGCAGTACTTC; CDR3 protein: CASSAVTGMQYF
clone size: NA; V gene: TRBV5-5; J gene: TRBJ2-4; D gene: NA; CDR3 DNA: TGTGCCAGCAGCTTGGCCCCGAACATTCAGTACTTC; CDR3 protein: CASSLAPNIQYF
clone size: once; V gene: TRBV30; J gene: TRBJ1-5; D gene: NA; CDR3 DNA: TGTGCCTGGAGTAGAGGGCGAAACAATCAGCCCCAGCATTTT; CDR3 protein: CAWSRGRNNQPQHF
clone size: NA; V gene: TRBV7-2; J gene: TRBJ2-3; D gene: NA; CDR3 DNA: TGTGCCAGCAGCTTAAGAGTAGATACGCAGTATTTT; CDR3 protein: CASSLRVDTQYF
clone size: once; V gene: TRBV19; J gene: TRBJ1-6; D gene: NA; CDR3 DNA: TGTGCCAGTAGGTCGGACAGATCCTATAATTCACCCCTCCACTTT; CDR3 protein: CASRSDRSYNSPLHF
clone size: NA; V gene: TRBV3-1/TRBV3-2; J gene: TRBJ1-1; D gene: NA; CDR3 DNA: TGTGCCAGCAGCCAAGCCTATCAGGGCACTGAAGCTTTCTTT; CDR3 protein: CASSQAYQGTEAFF
clone size: NA; V gene: TRBV3-1/TRBV3-2; J gene: TRBJ2-5; D gene: TRBD1; CDR3 DNA: TGTGCCAGCAGCCAAGCCTTTAGGCAGGGGGCGATAGAGACCCAGTACTTC; CDR3 protein: CASSQAFRQGAIETQYF
clone size: NA; V gene: TRBV19; J gene: TRBJ1-1; D gene: NA; CDR3 DNA: TGTGCCAGTAGTATAGATAGAGGACTGAGGAACACTGAAGCTTTCTTT; CDR3 protein: CASSIDRGLRNTEAFF
clone size: NA; V gene: TRBV11-3; J gene: TRBJ1-3; D gene: TRBD1; CDR3 DNA: TGTGCCAGCAGCCTACAGGGGGCTCTCTCTGGAAACACCATATATTTT; CDR3 protein: CASSLQGALSGNTIYF
clone size: few; V gene: TRBV30; J gene: TRBJ2-6; D gene: NA; CDR3 DNA: TGTGCCTGGAGTGCCCTTTATGGGGCCAACGTCCTGACTTTC; CDR3 protein: CAWSALYGANVLTF
clone size: NA; V gene: TRBV2; J gene: TRBJ1-5; D gene: TRBD1; CDR3 DNA: TGTGCCAGCAGTGCAGGGACAGGGGGCCTGTCACCCCAGCATTTT; CDR3 protein: CASSAGTGGLSPQHF
clone size: once; V gene: TRBV5-1; J gene: TRBJ2-4; D gene: NA; CDR3 DNA: TGCGCCAGCAGCCCGGACATAGGGGGGAACATTCAGTACTTC; CDR3 protein: CASSPDIGGNIQYF
clone size: NA; V gene: TRBV7-2; J gene: TRBJ2-1; D gene: TRBD2; CDR3 DNA: TGTGCCAGCAGCTTAAGCGGGACTAGCGGCTACAATGAGCAGTTCTTC; CDR3 protein: CASSLSGTSGYNEQFF
clone size: NA; V gene: TRBV19; J gene: TRBJ1-1; D gene: NA; CDR3 DNA: TGTGCCAGTAGTATAGTAACGAGGGGGAACACTGAAGCTTTCTTT; CDR3 protein: CASSIVTRGNTEAFF
clone size: NA; V gene: TRBV5-1; J gene: TRBJ1-6; D gene: NA; CDR3 DNA: TGCGCCAGCAGCTTGGGAAGGGAGCCGGGGTCACCCCTCCACTTT; CDR3 protein: CASSLGREPGSPLHF
clone size: once; V gene: TRBV5-4; J gene: TRBJ2-7; D gene: NA; CDR3 DNA: TGTGCCAGCAGCACCCAGACAGGATTCTACGAGCAGTACTTC; CDR3 protein: CASSTQTGFYEQYF
clone size: NA; V gene: TRBV3-1/TRBV3-2; J gene: TRBJ1-3; D gene: NA; CDR3 DNA: TGTGCCAGCAGCCCGACCCACTCTGGAAACACCATATATTTT; CDR3 protein: CASSPTHSGNTIYF
clone size: NA; V gene: TRBV5-1; J gene: TRBJ2-2; D gene: NA; CDR3 DNA: TGCGCCAGCAGCTTGCAAAGGGGATTGAACACCGGGGAGCTGTTTTTT; CDR3 protein: CASSLQRGLNTGELFF
clone size: NA; V gene: TRBV16; J gene: TRBJ1-4; D gene: NA; CDR3 DNA: TGTGCCAGCAGCCGAGGACAGTCTAATGAAAAACTGTTTTTT; CDR3 protein: CASSRGQSNEKLFF